This T cell receptor beta chain was profiled in a study of cytomegalovirus exposure and HLA in healthy donors. Germline V gives CDR1 SNHLY, CDR2 FYNNEI. V lost 8 bases and J lost 0; bases outside the gene matches: 9. CDR3 size: 15 residues. As regards this clone: Its antigen is not known.

The study's findings and limits: The availability of immune exposure information extended only to CMV serostatus.

The PCR contained 60 Vbeta and 13 Jbeta primers. Data came from immunoSEQ multiplex PCR; TCRdb stores just in-frame clones and leaves some out. In the table there are over 200,000 clones, around 85% of which are singletons. The donors were healthy bone marrow donors. The sequenced sample consisted of PBMCs. The gene calls are TRBV2 and TRBJ2-7, with 8 bases fitting TRBD2. This TCR was recovered from a human donor in good health. The CDR3 DNA reads TGTGCCAGCCACCCGGGACTAGAAAGCTCCTACGAGCAGTACTTC. Translating it yields CASHPGLESSYEQYF.